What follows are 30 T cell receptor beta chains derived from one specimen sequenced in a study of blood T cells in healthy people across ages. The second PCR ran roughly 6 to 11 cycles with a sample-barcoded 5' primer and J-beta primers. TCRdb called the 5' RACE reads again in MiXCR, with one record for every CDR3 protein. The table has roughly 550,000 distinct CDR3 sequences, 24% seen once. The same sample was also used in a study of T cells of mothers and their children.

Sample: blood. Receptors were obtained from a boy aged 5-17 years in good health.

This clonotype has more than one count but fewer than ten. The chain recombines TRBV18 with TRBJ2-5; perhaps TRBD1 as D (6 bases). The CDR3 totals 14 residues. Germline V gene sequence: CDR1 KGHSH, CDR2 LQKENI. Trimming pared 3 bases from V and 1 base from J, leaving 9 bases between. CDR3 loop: CASSPRQVQETQYF. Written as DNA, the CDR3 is TGTGCCAGCTCACCGCGACAGGTCCAAGAGACCCAGTACTTC.

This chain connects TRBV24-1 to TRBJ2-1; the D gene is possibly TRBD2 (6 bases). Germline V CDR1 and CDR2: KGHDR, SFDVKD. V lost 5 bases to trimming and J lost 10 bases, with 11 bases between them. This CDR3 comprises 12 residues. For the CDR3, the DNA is TGTGCCACCAGTGCTAGCGTTAAGGAGCAGTTCTTC. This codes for CATSASVKEQFF.

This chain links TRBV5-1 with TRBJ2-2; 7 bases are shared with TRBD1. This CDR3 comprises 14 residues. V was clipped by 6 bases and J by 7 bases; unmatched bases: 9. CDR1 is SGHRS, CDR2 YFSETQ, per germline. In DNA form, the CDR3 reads TGCGCCAGCACCGCGCACAGGGGAATCGGGGAGCTGTTTTTT. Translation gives CASTAHRGIGELFF.

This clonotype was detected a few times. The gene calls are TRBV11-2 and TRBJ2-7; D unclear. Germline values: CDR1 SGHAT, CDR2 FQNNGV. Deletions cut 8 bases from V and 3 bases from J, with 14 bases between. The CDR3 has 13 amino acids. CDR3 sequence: CASGLGRSYEQYF. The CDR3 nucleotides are TGTGCCAGCGGCCTAGGACGGAGCTACGAGCAGTACTTC.

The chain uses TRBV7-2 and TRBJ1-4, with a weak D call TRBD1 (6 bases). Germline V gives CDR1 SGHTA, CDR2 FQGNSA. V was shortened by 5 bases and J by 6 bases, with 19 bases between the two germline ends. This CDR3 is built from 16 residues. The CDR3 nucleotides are TGTGCCAGCAGCCGATCATTAGGGGGTTTTGATGAAAAACTGTTTTTT. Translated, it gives CASSRSLGGFDEKLFF.

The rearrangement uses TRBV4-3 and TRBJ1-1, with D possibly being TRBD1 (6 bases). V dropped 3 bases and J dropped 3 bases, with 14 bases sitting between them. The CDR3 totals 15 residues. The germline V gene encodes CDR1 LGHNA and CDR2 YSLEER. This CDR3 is CASSQFTGKDTEAFF. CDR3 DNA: TGCGCCAGCAGCCAGTTCACAGGGAAGGACACTGAAGCTTTCTTT.

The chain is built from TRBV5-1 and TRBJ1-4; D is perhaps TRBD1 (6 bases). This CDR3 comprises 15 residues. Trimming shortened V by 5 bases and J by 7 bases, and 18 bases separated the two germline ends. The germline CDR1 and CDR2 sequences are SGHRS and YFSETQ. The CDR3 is CASRMEGGLREKLFF. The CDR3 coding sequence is TGCGCCAGCAGGATGGAAGGGGGATTACGTGAAAAACTGTTTTTT.

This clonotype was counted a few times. The CDR3 coding sequence is TGTGCCAGCAGCAAAGGAGAGCGCGGGAGGATCAACAATGAGCAGTTCTTC. It is translated as CASSKGERGRINNEQFF. This chain links TRBV21-1 with TRBJ2-1; the tabulated D call, TRBD2, remains unverified against the DNA. TRBV21-1 is listed as a pseudogene. The CDR3 consists of 17 residues.

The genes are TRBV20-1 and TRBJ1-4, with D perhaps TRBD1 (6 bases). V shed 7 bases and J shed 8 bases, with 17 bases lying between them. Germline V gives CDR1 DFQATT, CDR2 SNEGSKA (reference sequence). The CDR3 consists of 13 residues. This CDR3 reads CSVTQGSGEKLFF. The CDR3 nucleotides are TGCAGTGTCACACAGGGTTCGGGGGAAAAACTGTTTTTT.

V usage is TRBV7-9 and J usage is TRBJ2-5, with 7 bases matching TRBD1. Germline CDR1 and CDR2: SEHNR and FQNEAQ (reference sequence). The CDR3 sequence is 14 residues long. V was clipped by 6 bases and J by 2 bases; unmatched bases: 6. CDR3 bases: TGTGCCAGCAGAGAGAGGACAGGACAAGAGACCCAGTACTTC. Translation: CASRERTGQETQYF.

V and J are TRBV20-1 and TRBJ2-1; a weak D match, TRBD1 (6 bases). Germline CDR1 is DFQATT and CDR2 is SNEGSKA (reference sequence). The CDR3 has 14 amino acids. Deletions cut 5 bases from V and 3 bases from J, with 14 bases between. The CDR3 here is CSARTGTLYNEQFF. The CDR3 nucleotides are TGCAGTGCTCGTACAGGGACCCTCTACAATGAGCAGTTCTTC.

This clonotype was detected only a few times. CDR3 residues: CASSLALAGGNNEQFF. The DNA of the CDR3 is TGTGCCAGCAGCTTAGCGCTGGCGGGGGGCAACAATGAGCAGTTCTTC. The chain couples TRBV7-8 to TRBJ2-1, with 8 nucleotides matching TRBD2. Germline lookup yields CDR1 SGHVS and CDR2 FQNEAQ. The CDR3 loop spans 16 amino acids. The V and J ends lost 0 bases and 5 bases, in that order; junction bases with no gene match: 6. Full variable domain (remainder filled in from reference TRBV7-8 and TRBJ2-1): GAGVSQSPRYKVAKRGQDVALRCDPISGHVSLFWYQQALGQGPEFLTYFQNEAQLDKSGLPSDRFFAERPEGSVSTLKIQRTQQEDSAVYLCASSLALAGGNNEQFFGPGTRLTVL.

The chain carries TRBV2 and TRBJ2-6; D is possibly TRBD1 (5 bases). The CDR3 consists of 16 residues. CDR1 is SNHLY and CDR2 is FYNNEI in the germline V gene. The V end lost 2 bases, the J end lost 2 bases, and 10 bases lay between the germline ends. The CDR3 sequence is CASSEYRQPGANVLTF. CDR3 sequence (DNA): TGTGCCAGCAGTGAATACAGGCAGCCTGGGGCCAACGTCCTGACTTTC.

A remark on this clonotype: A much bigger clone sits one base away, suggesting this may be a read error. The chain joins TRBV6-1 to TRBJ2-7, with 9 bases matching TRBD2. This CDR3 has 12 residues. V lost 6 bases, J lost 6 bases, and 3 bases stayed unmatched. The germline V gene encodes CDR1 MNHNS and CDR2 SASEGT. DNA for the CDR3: TGTGCCAGCAGGGGACTAGCCTGCGAGCAGTACTTC. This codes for CASRGLACEQYF.

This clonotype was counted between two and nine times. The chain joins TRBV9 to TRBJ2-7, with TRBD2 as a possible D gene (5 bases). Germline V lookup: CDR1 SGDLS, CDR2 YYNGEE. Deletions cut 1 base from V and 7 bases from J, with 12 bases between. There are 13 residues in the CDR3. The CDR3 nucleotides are TGTGCCAGCAGCGTAACCCCACGGGATGAGCAGTACTTC. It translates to CASSVTPRDEQYF.

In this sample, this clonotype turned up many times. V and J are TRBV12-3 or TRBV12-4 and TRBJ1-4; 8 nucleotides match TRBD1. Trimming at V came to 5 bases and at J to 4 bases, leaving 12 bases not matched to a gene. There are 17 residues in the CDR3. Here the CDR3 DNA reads TGTGCCAGCAGTCGGAGATATACAGGGGGAAATAATGAAAAACTGTTTTTT. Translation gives CASSRRYTGGNNEKLFF.

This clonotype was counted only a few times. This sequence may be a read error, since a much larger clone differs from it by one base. The CDR3 protein is CASSSRDGYAEAFF. The CDR3 DNA sequence: TGTGCCAGCAGTTCCCGGGACGGTTACGCTGAAGCTTTCTTT. The chain recombines TRBV12-3 or TRBV12-4 with TRBJ1-1, with a weak D call TRBD1 (5 bases). V shed 4 bases and J shed 6 bases, with 15 bases lying between them. This CDR3 has 14 amino acids.

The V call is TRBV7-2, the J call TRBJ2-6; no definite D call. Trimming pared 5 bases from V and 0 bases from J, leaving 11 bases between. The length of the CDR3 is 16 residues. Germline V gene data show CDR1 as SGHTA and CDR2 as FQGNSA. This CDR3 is CASSRSISSGANVLTF. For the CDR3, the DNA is TGTGCCAGCAGCCGGAGCATATCCTCTGGGGCCAACGTCCTGACTTTC.

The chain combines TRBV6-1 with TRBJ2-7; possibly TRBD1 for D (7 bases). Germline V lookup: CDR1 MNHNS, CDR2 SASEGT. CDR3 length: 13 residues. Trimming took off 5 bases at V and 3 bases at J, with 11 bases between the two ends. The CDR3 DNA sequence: TGTGCCAGCAGTTGGGGGGACAGCTACGAGCAGTACTTC. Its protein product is CASSWGDSYEQYF.

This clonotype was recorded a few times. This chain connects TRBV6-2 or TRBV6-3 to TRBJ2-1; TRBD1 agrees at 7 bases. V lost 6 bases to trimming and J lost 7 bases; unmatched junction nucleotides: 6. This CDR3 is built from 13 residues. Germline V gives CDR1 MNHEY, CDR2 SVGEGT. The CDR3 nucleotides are TGTGCCAGCAGCTTTACAGGGGTAAATGAGCAGTTCTTC. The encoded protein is CASSFTGVNEQFF.

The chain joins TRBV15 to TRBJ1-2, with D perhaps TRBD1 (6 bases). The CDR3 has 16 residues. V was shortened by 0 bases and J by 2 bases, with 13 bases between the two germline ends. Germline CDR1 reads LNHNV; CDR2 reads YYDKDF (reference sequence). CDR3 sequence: CATSREVTGPNYGYTF. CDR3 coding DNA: TGTGCCACCAGCAGAGAGGTAACAGGGCCCAACTATGGCTACACCTTC.

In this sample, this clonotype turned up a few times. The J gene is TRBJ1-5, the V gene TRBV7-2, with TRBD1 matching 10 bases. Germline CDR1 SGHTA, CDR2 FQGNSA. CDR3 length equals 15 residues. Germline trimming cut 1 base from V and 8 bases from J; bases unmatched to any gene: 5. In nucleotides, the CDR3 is TGTGCCAGCAGCTTAGACCGGACAGGGGGAAAGCCCCAGCATTTT. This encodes CASSLDRTGGKPQHF.

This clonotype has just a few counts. The CDR3 spells CASSLAAQGGANVLTF. The CDR3, as DNA: TGTGCCAGCAGCTTAGCTGCTCAGGGAGGGGCCAACGTCCTGACTTTC. V gene TRBV7-2 combines with J gene TRBJ2-6, with D possibly matching TRBD1 (5 bases). This CDR3 spans 16 amino acids. The V end lost 0 bases, the J end lost 4 bases, and 10 bases lay between the germline ends. Germline loops: CDR1 SGHTA, CDR2 FQGNSA.

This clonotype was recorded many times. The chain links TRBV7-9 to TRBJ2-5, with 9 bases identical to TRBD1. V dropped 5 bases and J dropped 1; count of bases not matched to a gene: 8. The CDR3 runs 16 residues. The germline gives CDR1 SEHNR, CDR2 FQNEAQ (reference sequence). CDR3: CASSPGTGIGQETQYF. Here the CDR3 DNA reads TGTGCCAGCAGCCCCGGGACAGGGATCGGCCAAGAGACCCAGTACTTC. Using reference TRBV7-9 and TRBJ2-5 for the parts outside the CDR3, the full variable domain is DTGVSQNPRHKITKRGQNVTFRCDPISEHNRLYWYRQTLGQGPEFLTYFQNEAQLEKSRLLSDRFSAERPKGSFSTLEIQRTEQGDSAMYLCASSPGTGIGQETQYFGPGTRLLVL.

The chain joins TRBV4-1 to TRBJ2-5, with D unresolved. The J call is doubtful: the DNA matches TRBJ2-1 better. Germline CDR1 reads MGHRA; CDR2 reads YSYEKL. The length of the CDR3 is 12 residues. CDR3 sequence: CASSGISDEQFF. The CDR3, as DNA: TGCGCCAGCAGCGGGATTTCAGATGAGCAGTTCTTC.

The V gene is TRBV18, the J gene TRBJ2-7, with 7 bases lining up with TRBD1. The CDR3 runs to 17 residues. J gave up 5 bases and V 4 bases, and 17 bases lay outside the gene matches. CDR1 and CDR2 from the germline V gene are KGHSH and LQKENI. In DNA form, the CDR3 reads TGTGCCAGCTCACGGGTCCTAGACCGGGACAGACGCCACGAGCAGTACTTC. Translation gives CASSRVLDRDRRHEQYF.

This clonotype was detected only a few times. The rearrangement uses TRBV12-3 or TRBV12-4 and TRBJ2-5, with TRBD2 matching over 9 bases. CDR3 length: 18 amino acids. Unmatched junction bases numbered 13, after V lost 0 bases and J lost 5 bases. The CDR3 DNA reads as TGTGCCAGCAGTTTAGCGTCTTGGGCGGGGGGGCGTCAGGAGACCCAGTACTTC. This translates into CASSLASWAGGRQETQYF.

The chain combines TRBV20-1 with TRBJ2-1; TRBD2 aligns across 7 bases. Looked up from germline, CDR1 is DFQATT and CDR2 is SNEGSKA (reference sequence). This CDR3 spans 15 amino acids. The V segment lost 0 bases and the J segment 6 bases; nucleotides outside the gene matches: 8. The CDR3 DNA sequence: TGCAGTGCTAGAGAGGAGACTAGCCTAGCCAATGAGCAGTTCTTC. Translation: CSAREETSLANEQFF.

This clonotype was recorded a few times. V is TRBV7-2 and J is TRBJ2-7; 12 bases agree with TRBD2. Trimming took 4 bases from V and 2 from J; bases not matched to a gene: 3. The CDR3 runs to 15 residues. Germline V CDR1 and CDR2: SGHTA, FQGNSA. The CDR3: CASSWGLAGTYEQYF. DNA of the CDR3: TGTGCCAGCAGCTGGGGACTAGCGGGCACCTACGAGCAGTACTTC.

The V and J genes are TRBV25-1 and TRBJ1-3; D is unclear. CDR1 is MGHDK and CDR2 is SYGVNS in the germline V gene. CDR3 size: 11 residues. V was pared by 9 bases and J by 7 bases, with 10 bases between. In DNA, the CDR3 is TGTGCCAGTGGGTCGATGAACACCATATATTTT. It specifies CASGSMNTIYF.